These T cell receptor beta chains were read from a single sample in a study of blood T cell repertoires in COVID-19. Sequencing was performed with immunoSEQ multiplex PCR; in TCRdb, only in-frame clones are kept and a portion is missing. The sample lists about 480,000 clones; roughly 90% were seen once. The sequenced material came from PBMCs or T cells enriched from blood (not recorded which). The receptors originated from a woman between 35 and 50 years old who had recovered from COVID-19. Both conserved end residues are part of each CDR3. The D gene is left open where the match is weak. Expanded clones are given a class, and other clones once, few, many or no size at all.

clone_size,j_call,d_call,v_call,cdr3_aa,cdr3_nt
NA,TRBJ2-1,NA,TRBV24-1,CATPGAHYNEQFF,TGTGCCACCCCAGGGGCTCATTACAATGAGCAGTTCTTC
few,TRBJ1-1,NA,TRBV25-1,CASSESNKNTEAFF,TGTGCCAGCAGTGAATCCAACAAGAACACTGAAGCTTTCTTT
NA,TRBJ1-2,TRBD1,TRBV6-2/TRBV6-3,CASSDGQAITLRYYGYTF,TGTGCCAGCAGTGACGGACAGGCCATCACTCTTCGATACTATGGCTACACCTTC
few,TRBJ1-5,TRBD1,TRBV11-2,CASSLGDSLGQPQHF,TGTGCCAGCAGCTTAGGGGACAGTTTGGGTCAGCCCCAGCATTTT
NA,TRBJ2-3,NA,TRBV6-5,CASQPPGLRTDTQYF,TGTGCCAGCCAACCACCGGGACTTCGCACAGATACGCAGTATTTT
NA,TRBJ1-3,NA,TRBV5-6,CASSLSNDMSGNTIYF,TGTGCCAGCAGCTTGTCTAACGATATGTCTGGAAACACCATATATTTT
NA,TRBJ2-7,NA,TRBV6-5,CASSYSPSSDEQYF,TGTGCCAGCAGTTACTCACCTAGCTCCGACGAGCAGTACTTC
NA,TRBJ2-7,NA,TRBV27,CASSSSYEQYF,TGTGCCAGCAGTTCATCCTACGAGCAGTACTTC
NA,TRBJ2-1,NA,TRBV9,CASSTPRLTSGADNEQFF,TGTGCCAGCAGCACACCCAGGTTGACGAGCGGAGCGGACAATGAGCAGTTCTTC
NA,TRBJ1-6,NA,TRBV7-9,CASSLSRQGRSPLHF,TGTGCCAGCAGCTTAAGCCGGCAGGGGCGTTCACCCCTCCACTTT
NA,TRBJ1-5,NA,TRBV7-8,CASSFIAGRQPQHF,TGTGCCAGCAGCTTTATCGCAGGGCGTCAGCCCCAGCATTTT
many,TRBJ1-2,TRBD1,TRBV6-5,CASSSLQGAGYTF,TGTGCCAGCAGCTCCCTCCAGGGGGCCGGCTACACCTTC
NA,TRBJ2-5,TRBD2,TRBV6-2/TRBV6-3,CASSSRLARIPKETQYF,TGTGCCAGCAGTTCAAGACTAGCGAGAATTCCCAAAGAGACCCAGTACTTC
NA,TRBJ2-3,NA,TRBV11-2,CASSFLAADTQYF,TGTGCCAGCAGCTTCCTGGCGGCGGATACGCAGTATTTT
NA,TRBJ2-5,NA,TRBV28,CASSLLQETQYF,TGTGCCAGCAGTTTACTCCAAGAGACCCAGTACTTC
NA,TRBJ2-4,NA,TRBV27,CASSALATLAKNIQYF,TGTGCCAGCAGTGCTCTAGCGACCCTAGCCAAAAACATTCAGTACTTC
NA,TRBJ2-2,NA,TRBV7-9,CASSSEFGELFF,TGTGCCAGCAGCTCCGAGTTCGGGGAGCTGTTTTTT
once,TRBJ1-2,NA,TRBV2,CASSRQINYGYTF,TGTGCCAGCAGTCGACAGATAAACTATGGCTACACCTTC
NA,TRBJ2-7,TRBD1,TRBV2,CASSQGASYEQYF,TGTGCCAGCAGTCAGGGGGCGTCCTACGAGCAGTACTTC
NA,TRBJ2-7,NA,TRBV3-1/TRBV3-2,CASSQSPGWRQYF,TGTGCCAGCAGCCAAAGTCCGGGGTGGCGACAGTACTTC
NA,TRBJ1-1,NA,TRBV7-9,CASSLDKTEAFF,TGTGCCAGCAGCTTAGACAAAACTGAAGCTTTCTTT
NA,TRBJ1-1,TRBD1,TRBV4-3,CASSQRTGMNTEAFF,TGCGCCAGCAGCCAGCGGACAGGGATGAACACTGAAGCTTTCTTT
NA,TRBJ2-3,TRBD2,TRBV3-1/TRBV3-2,CASSPTSGRSTDTQYF,TGTGCCAGCAGCCCGACTAGCGGAAGAAGCACAGATACGCAGTATTTT
NA,TRBJ1-2,TRBD1,TRBV7-2,CASSLAGQGSYGYTF,TGTGCCAGCAGCTTAGCGGGACAGGGCTCCTATGGCTACACCTTC
NA,TRBJ1-4,NA,TRBV6-5,CASSYSSLSEKLFF,TGTGCCAGCAGTTACTCGTCGTTATCGGAAAAACTGTTTTTT
few,TRBJ2-6,NA,TRBV4-1,CASTYSGANVLTF,TGCGCCAGTACCTACTCTGGGGCCAACGTCCTGACTTTC
NA,TRBJ1-1,NA,TRBV11-3,CASSLEEGMNTEAFF,TGTGCCAGCAGCTTAGAGGAGGGAATGAACACTGAAGCTTTCTTT
NA,TRBJ2-1,TRBD2,TRBV10-2,CASSGTSFSYNEQFF,TGCGCCAGCAGCGGGACTAGTTTTTCCTACAATGAGCAGTTCTTC
NA,TRBJ1-1,NA,TRBV7-9,CASLSLMNTEAFF,TGTGCCAGCCTTAGTCTCATGAACACTGAAGCTTTCTTT
NA,TRBJ1-2,NA,TRBV27,CASSSQGFGYGYTF,TGTGCCAGCAGTTCACAGGGCTTCGGCTATGGCTACACCTTC
NA,TRBJ2-2,TRBD2,TRBV3-1/TRBV3-2,CASSQASGSPGELFF,TGTGCCAGCAGCCAAGCTAGCGGGAGCCCCGGGGAGCTGTTTTTT
NA,TRBJ1-5,TRBD1,TRBV27,CASSPDRGVLQPQHF,TGTGCCAGCAGTCCTGACAGGGGGGTTCTTCAGCCCCAGCATTTT
NA,TRBJ1-1,NA,TRBV2,CAITDRSVEAFF,TGTGCCATTACGGACAGATCAGTTGAAGCTTTCTTT
once,TRBJ1-4,TRBD1,TRBV6-5,CASSPMDRVEKLFF,TGTGCCAGCAGTCCCATGGACAGGGTTGAAAAACTGTTTTTT
NA,TRBJ1-2,NA,TRBV7-9,CATDPGTNYGYTF,TGTGCCACGGACCCAGGGACAAACTATGGCTACACCTTC
NA,TRBJ1-1,NA,TRBV10-1,CASNSLNTEAFF,TGCGCCAGCAATTCCCTTAACACTGAAGCTTTCTTT
NA,TRBJ2-5,TRBD2,TRBV7-2,CASSSSSGQETQYF,TGTGCCAGCAGCTCGTCTAGCGGACAAGAGACCCAGTACTTC
NA,TRBJ1-2,TRBD1,TRBV4-1,CASSTPRQGDPTTNYGYTF,TGCGCCAGCAGCACCCCTCGACAGGGGGACCCAACAACTAACTATGGCTACACCTTC
NA,TRBJ1-1,NA,TRBV7-2,CASSLYIEAFF,TGTGCCAGCAGCCTATATATTGAAGCTTTCTTT
once,TRBJ1-2,NA,TRBV25-1,CASSDGGGYTF,TGTGCCAGCAGTGACGGGGGTGGCTACACCTTC
NA,TRBJ1-2,TRBD1,TRBV6-5,CASRDRSSDGYTF,TGTGCCAGCAGGGACAGGAGTTCGGATGGCTACACCTTC
NA,TRBJ1-2,NA,TRBV29-1,CSAIGGATNYGYTF,TGCAGCGCGATAGGGGGGGCCACTAACTATGGCTACACCTTC
NA,TRBJ2-1,TRBD2,TRBV19,CASSTEREGLLHEQFF,TGTGCCAGTAGTACAGAGCGGGAGGGACTTCTTCATGAGCAGTTCTTC
NA,TRBJ1-1,TRBD1,TRBV13,CASSLGLGGNTEAFF,TGTGCCAGCAGCTTAGGCCTAGGGGGCAACACTGAAGCTTTCTTT
few,TRBJ2-1,NA,TRBV24-1,CATSDSLWGRVDEQFF,TGTGCCACCAGTGATTCGCTCTGGGGCAGGGTGGATGAGCAGTTCTTC
NA,TRBJ2-7,NA,TRBV3-1/TRBV3-2,CASSPSPGLSYEQYF,TGTGCCAGCAGCCCCTCGCCGGGATTGTCCTACGAGCAGTACTTC
NA,TRBJ1-2,NA,TRBV7-2,CASSLGSPGYYGYTF,TGTGCCAGCAGCTTAGGTTCCCCGGGGTACTATGGCTACACCTTC
NA,TRBJ2-7,TRBD2,TRBV5-1,CASFGGDEQYF,TGCGCCAGCTTTGGGGGGGACGAGCAGTACTTC
NA,TRBJ2-6,TRBD1,TRBV19,CASRLSDRAKSGANVLTF,TGTGCCAGTAGGCTCTCAGACAGGGCAAAGTCTGGGGCCAACGTCCTGACTTTC
NA,TRBJ2-5,TRBD2,TRBV29-1,CVLAGGQETQYF,TGTGTCCTAGCGGGAGGTCAAGAGACCCAGTACTTC
NA,TRBJ1-5,NA,TRBV7-9,CASSQVVIGHAGNQPQHF,TGTGCCAGCAGTCAGGTCGTTATCGGACATGCGGGCAATCAGCCCCAGCATTTT
NA,TRBJ1-1,NA,TRBV19,CASITPGTLTGLGTEAFF,TGTGCCAGTATTACTCCCGGGACACTAACAGGGCTGGGCACTGAAGCTTTCTTT
NA,TRBJ2-1,NA,TRBV27,CASSSRDSLANEQFF,TGTGCCAGCAGTTCACGGGACTCCCTCGCCAATGAGCAGTTCTTC
once,TRBJ1-4,NA,TRBV12-3/TRBV12-4,CASSPGIGKLFF,TGTGCCAGCAGCCCGGGGATTGGAAAACTGTTTTTT
NA,TRBJ1-1,TRBD1,TRBV27,CASSWSVTGDTEAFF,TGTGCCAGCAGTTGGAGCGTCACAGGGGACACTGAAGCTTTCTTT
NA,TRBJ1-2,NA,TRBV30,CAWSLAQGLYTF,TGTGCCTGGAGTTTAGCTCAGGGGTTATACACCTTC
NA,TRBJ2-7,NA,TRBV7-9,CATTAGYEQYF,TGTGCCACCACGGCCGGCTACGAGCAGTACTTC
NA,TRBJ2-1,NA,TRBV19,CASSKIWGGGSYNEQFF,TGTGCCAGTAGTAAAATTTGGGGCGGCGGCTCCTACAATGAGCAGTTCTTC
NA,TRBJ1-1,TRBD1,TRBV11-3,CASSLGLQGASTEAFF,TGTGCCAGCAGCTTGGGGCTACAGGGGGCTAGCACTGAAGCTTTCTTT